These 14 T cell receptor beta chains originate from one sample sequenced in a study of response to subunit inactivated influenza vaccine. TCRdb re-called the RT-PCR reads with MiXCR, one entry per CDR3 protein. The table records around 580,000 distinct CDR3 sequences, 10% to 15% of them present only once. The specimen comprised PBMCs from blood, sampled on the day of vaccination. The receptors derive from a man aged 50 or older who received an inactivated influenza vaccine.

CDR3 nucleotides: TGTGCCAGCAGTTTTAGGCTGGGACAGGGCTCTGGCTACACCTTC. Amino acid sequence: CASSFRLGQGSGYTF. The chain has TRBV12-3 or TRBV12-4 and TRBJ1-2; 9 bases are a match to TRBD1. Trimming cost V 3 bases and J 7 bases; bases outside gene matches: 9. The CDR3 extends over 15 amino acids.

This clonotype was counted between two and nine times. The chain couples TRBV20-1 to TRBJ2-1; 14 bases are shared with TRBD2. The length of the CDR3 is 17 residues. Trimming cost V 0 bases and J 6 bases; bases outside gene matches: 7. Germline V gives CDR1 DFQATT, CDR2 SNEGSKA (reference sequence). In DNA form, the CDR3 reads TGCAGTGCTAGAGAAAGGGGCGGACTAGCGGGAGGCAATGAGCAGTTCTTC. Amino acids: CSARERGGLAGGNEQFF.

The chain combines TRBV6-5 with TRBJ2-2; D is unresolved. Trimming removed 0 bases at V and 1 base at J, with 6 bases between. The CDR3 has 15 residues. Germline assignment: CDR1 MNHEY and CDR2 SVGAGI. The DNA of the CDR3 is TGTGCCAGCAGTTACTCGACCCGGAACACCGGGGAGCTGTTTTTT. It translates to CASSYSTRNTGELFF.

The V gene is TRBV15, the J gene TRBJ2-5; TRBD2 is a possible D gene (5 bases). The CDR3 has 13 amino acids. In germline, CDR1 is LNHNV, CDR2 YYDKDF (reference sequence). V dropped 6 bases and J dropped 7 bases, with 15 bases sitting between them. The CDR3 reads CATRRAVEATQYF. CDR3 sequence (DNA): TGTGCCACCAGGAGGGCGGTGGAAGCGACCCAGTACTTC.

This clonotype showed up just a few times. The chain links TRBV3-1 to TRBJ2-7, with a possible D match to TRBD1 (6 bases). The germline gives CDR1 LGHDT, CDR2 YNNKEL (reference sequence). V dropped 3 bases and J dropped 2 bases, with 17 bases sitting between them. CDR3 length equals 16 residues. The DNA of the CDR3 is TGTGCCAGCAGCCACTCAGGGGCAGGATTTCCCTACGAGCAGTACTTC. This sequence encodes CASSHSGAGFPYEQYF.

The sample holds a few counts of this clonotype. The chain couples TRBV9 to TRBJ1-1; possibly TRBD1 for D (6 bases). The length of the CDR3 is 16 residues. Trimming left V 4 bases short and J 1 base short, with 17 bases between. CDR1 is SGDLS, CDR2 YYNGEE, per germline. The CDR3 protein is CASSPPVGGGNTEAFF. The CDR3 coding sequence is TGTGCCAGCAGCCCCCCGGTGGGAGGGGGGAACACTGAAGCTTTCTTT.

This clonotype was recorded a few times. This chain uses TRBV7-8 with TRBJ2-7, with D possibly being TRBD1 or TRBD2 (5 bases each). Germline V lookup: CDR1 SGHVS, CDR2 FQNEAQ. The CDR3 loop spans 16 amino acids. V was trimmed by 4 bases and J by 0 bases, leaving 16 bases between them. CDR3 loop: CASSSIGTGISYEQYF. The CDR3, as DNA: TGTGCCAGCAGCTCCATTGGGACGGGGATCTCCTACGAGCAGTACTTC.

There are many counts of this clonotype. The chain uses TRBV12-3 or TRBV12-4 and TRBJ2-1; tentative D call: TRBD2 (6 bases). This CDR3 has 13 amino acids. V shed 3 bases and J shed 6 bases, with 9 bases lying between them. The CDR3 nucleotides read TGTGCCAGCAGTTTGGGGGGACCCAATGAGCAGTTCTTC. Translated: CASSLGGPNEQFF.

This clonotype was observed a few times. The J gene is TRBJ2-3, the V gene TRBV29-1; D call uncertain. The CDR3 extends over 12 amino acids. The V end lost 8 bases, the J end lost 1 base, and 10 bases lay between the germline ends. Per germline, CDR1 SQVTM and CDR2 ANQGSEA. CDR3 region: CSIPLGTDTQYF. The DNA for the CDR3 is TGCAGCATCCCCTTGGGCACAGATACGCAGTATTTT.

Worth noting for this clonotype: A much larger clone lies one base from this, so it may be a read error. The V and J genes are TRBV27 and TRBJ2-1; D is unclear. Germline CDR1 and CDR2: MNHEY and SMNVEV (reference sequence). This CDR3 has 13 residues. Here the CDR3 DNA reads TGTGCCAGCAGTCGAACAGTGCCGGATGAGAAGTTCTTC. It is translated as CASSRTVPDEKFF.

The rearrangement links TRBV5-6 to TRBJ2-7; D is unclear. The CDR3 runs 13 residues. The germline V gene encodes CDR1 SGHDT and CDR2 YYEEEE. Trimming took 1 base from V and 6 from J, leaving 11 bases between them. The CDR3 here is CASSLLDIAEQYF. Here the CDR3 DNA reads TGTGCCAGCAGCTTGTTGGATATCGCCGAGCAGTACTTC.

This clonotype was seen at least ten times. J is TRBJ2-2 and V is TRBV7-2; the D is unclear. Germline V lookup: CDR1 SGHTA, CDR2 FQGNSA. The CDR3 runs 13 residues. Trimming shortened V by 2 bases and J by 7 bases, and 8 bases separated the two germline ends. The CDR3 DNA reads TGTGCCAGCAGCTTATTGATGGGCGGGGAGCTGTTTTTT. Translating gives CASSLLMGGELFF. Full variable domain (remainder filled in from reference TRBV7-2 and TRBJ2-2): GAGVSQSPSNKVTEKGKDVELRCDPISGHTALYWYRQSLGQGLEFLIYFQGNSAPDKSGLPSDRFSAERTGGSVSTLTIQRTQQEDSAVYLCASSLLMGGELFFGEGSRLTVL.

V usage is TRBV7-6 and J usage is TRBJ2-7; tentative D call: TRBD1 (6 bases). Deletions cut 0 bases from V and 2 bases from J, with 11 bases between. Germline V gene data show CDR1 as SGHVS and CDR2 as FNYEAQ. The CDR3 sequence is 15 residues long. CDR3 residues: CASSLARGDTYEQYF. CDR3 nucleotide sequence: TGTGCCAGCAGCTTAGCGCGAGGGGACACCTACGAGCAGTACTTC.

This clonotype was counted a few times. The chain couples TRBV28 to TRBJ1-6; 9 bases are shared with TRBD1. Germline V gene lookup returns CDR1 MDHEN and CDR2 SYDVKM. V was clipped by 5 bases and J by 9 bases; unmatched bases: 8. The CDR3 contains 15 residues. The CDR3 region has the DNA TGTGCCAGCAGTCCGACAACAGGGGGCATTTCACCCCTCCACTTT. This sequence encodes CASSPTTGGISPLHF. The complete variable domain, with remaining parts taken from reference TRBV28 and TRBJ1-6, reads DVKVTQSSRYLVKRTGEKVFLECVQDMDHENMFWYRQDPGLGLRLIYFSYDVKMKEKGDIPEGYSVSREKKERFSLILESASTNQTSMYLCASSPTTGGISPLHFGNGTRLTVT.